This TCR beta chain was found in a study of OX40 agonist ivuxolimab in advanced cancers. Across the whole study: Treatment of patients was with ivuxolimab, an agonistic anti-OX40 (CD134) antibody. Dose-escalation patients suffered from hepatocellular carcinoma, melanoma, renal cell or head and neck cancer.

Some clones are missing from TCRdb's copy, which holds only in-frame ones; the method was immunoSEQ multiplex PCR. The repertoire consists of over 70,000 clones, with 70% to 90% occurring once and the leading ten covering approximately 0.26%. With regard to this clone: Its specificity is unknown. Distinct nucleotide sequences in the sample also encode this CDR3.

Study outcomes and limitations: CD8+ T cells showed, on average, more clonal expansion than CD4+ cells.

CDR1 and CDR2 from the germline V gene are LNHNV and YYDKDF (reference sequence). CDR3 length equals 17 residues. Trimming took 0 bases from V and 3 from J; bases not matched to a gene: 3. This chain links TRBV15 with TRBJ2-3; 13 bases match TRBD2. This specimen consisted of CD4+ or CD8+ T cells sorted from blood, obtained in a trial of the OX40 agonist ivuxolimab. This receptor was identified in an adult with an advanced solid tumor such as melanoma, head and neck, liver or kidney cancer. For the CDR3, the DNA is TGTGCCACCAGCAGAGACAGACTAGCGGGGGGAACAGATACGCAGTATTTT. It is translated as CATSRDRLAGGTDTQYF.